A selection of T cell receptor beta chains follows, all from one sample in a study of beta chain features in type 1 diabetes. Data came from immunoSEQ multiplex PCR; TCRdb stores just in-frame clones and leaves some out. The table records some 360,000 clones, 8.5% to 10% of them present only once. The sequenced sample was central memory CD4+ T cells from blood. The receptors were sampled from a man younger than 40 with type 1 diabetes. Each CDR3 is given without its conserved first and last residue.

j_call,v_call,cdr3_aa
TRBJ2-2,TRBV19,ASTSPGRNTGELF
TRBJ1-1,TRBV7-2,ASTPRAGYTEAF
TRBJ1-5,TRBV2,ASSQDREYGNQPQH
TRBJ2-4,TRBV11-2,ASRPRGADIQY
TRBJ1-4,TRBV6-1,ASRTGQTTNEKLF
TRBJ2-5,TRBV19,ASSSRLAGYYQETQY
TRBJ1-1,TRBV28,ASKVWGESRNTEAF
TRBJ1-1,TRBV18,ASSPRTDTYN
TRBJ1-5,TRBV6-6,ASSYSGGVQPQH
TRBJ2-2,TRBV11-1,ASSPRSGAGELF
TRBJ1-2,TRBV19,ASRVGVGGYT
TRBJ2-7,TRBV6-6,ATSIDYEQY
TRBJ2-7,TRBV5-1,ASSGTDRGPIYEQY
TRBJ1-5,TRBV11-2,ASSSGGGTGLNQPQH
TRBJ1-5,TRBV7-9,ASSLGGTGAEPQH
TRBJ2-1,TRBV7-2,ASSQGGGSYNEQF
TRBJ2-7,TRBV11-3,ASSLALLGSGEQY
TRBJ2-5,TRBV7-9,ASSLGTGQGTQY
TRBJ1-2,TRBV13,ASSGQGTEYGYT
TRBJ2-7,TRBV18,ASSPPTSGCEQY
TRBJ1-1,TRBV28,ASKPAGWDTEAF
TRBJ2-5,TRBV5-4,ASSRGTVVETQY
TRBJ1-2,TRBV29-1,SVEDTYGRDGYT
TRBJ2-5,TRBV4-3,ASSPQRGGETQY
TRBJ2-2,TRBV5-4,ASSSYGELF
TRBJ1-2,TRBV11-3,ASSPSEDYGYT
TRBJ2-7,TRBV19,ASAPSGRGYEQY
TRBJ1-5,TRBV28,ASSFSGAGQPQH
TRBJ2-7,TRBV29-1,SVDFSGSEQY
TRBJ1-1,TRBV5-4,ASSSLDRVIEAF
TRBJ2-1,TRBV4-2,ASSQGAGVPYNEQF
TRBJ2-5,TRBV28,ASSPRSIVETQY
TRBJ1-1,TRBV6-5,ASSRDRGGSEAF
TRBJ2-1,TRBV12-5,ASSRPGLGGYEQF
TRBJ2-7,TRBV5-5,ASSLATGAYEQY
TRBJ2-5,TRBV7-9,ASSLPPRLGETQY
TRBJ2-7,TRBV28,ASSRTGPTYEQY
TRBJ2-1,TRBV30,AWSRFPSGEQF
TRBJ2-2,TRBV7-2,ASSFRSTGAAGELF